The 7 T cell receptor beta chains below were found in one sample sequenced in a study of OX40 agonist ivuxolimab in advanced cancers. Using immunoSEQ multiplex PCR, the repertoire was profiled, and TCRdb retains in-frame clones only, with some absent. Among tens of thousands of clones, over 75% were seen once, and the ten largest hold around 0.7%. The specimen was CD4+ or CD8+ T cells sorted from blood, collected in a trial of the OX40 agonist ivuxolimab. The receptors shown here come from an adult with an advanced solid tumor such as melanoma, head and neck, liver or kidney cancer.

CDR3 bases: TGTGCCAGCAGTTCTACTAGGGTTAACTATGGCTACACCTTC. Translated, it gives CASSSTRVNYGYTF. The gene calls are TRBV6-6 and TRBJ1-2; D gene uncertain. The CDR3 runs 14 residues. The ends were cut back, 4 bases at V and 1 base at J, with 10 bases in the middle. CDR1 is MNHNY and CDR2 is SVGAGI in the germline V gene (reference sequence).

This clone has a handful of counts. The chain couples TRBV5-1 to TRBJ2-2; perhaps TRBD1 as D (6 bases). The germline gives CDR1 SGHRS, CDR2 YFSETQ. Trimming removed 4 bases at V and 5 bases at J, with 9 bases between. The CDR3 spans 13 residues. The CDR3 loop reads CASSVGQTGELFF. CDR3 nucleotides: TGCGCCAGCAGCGTGGGACAAACCGGGGAGCTGTTTTTT.

The genes are TRBV11-2 and TRBJ1-2; 9 bases fit TRBD1. The CDR3 length is 15 residues. The V gene end was trimmed by 4 bases and the J gene end by 2 bases; junction bases not matched to a gene: 5. Germline CDR1 is SGHAT and CDR2 is FQNNGV. This CDR3 reads CASSSWTGENYGYTF. The CDR3 nucleotides are TGTGCCAGCAGCTCCTGGACAGGGGAGAACTATGGCTACACCTTC.

The chain carries TRBV7-2 and TRBJ1-5; D is unresolved. Trimming left V 4 bases short and J 0 bases short, with 10 bases between. The CDR3 totals 15 residues. Per germline, CDR1 SGHTA and CDR2 FQGNSA. As DNA, the CDR3 is TGTGCCAGCAGCTCTACGCCAAATAGCAATCAGCCCCAGCATTTT. Its translation: CASSSTPNSNQPQHF.

J is TRBJ1-1 and V is TRBV4-3, with 9 bases identical to TRBD1. CDR3 size: 15 residues. V lost 1 base, J lost 6 bases, and 6 bases stayed unmatched. CDR1 is LGHNA and CDR2 is YSLEER in the germline V gene. CDR3 sequence reads: CASSQVDRGSAEAFF. The CDR3 coding sequence is TGCGCCAGCAGCCAAGTAGACAGGGGGTCCGCTGAAGCTTTCTTT.

This clone came up once. The chain couples TRBV28 to TRBJ2-7; 7 nucleotides agree with TRBD1. The V and J ends lost 11 bases and 4 bases, in that order; junction bases with no gene match: 5. The CDR3 loop spans 11 amino acids. Germline V gives CDR1 MDHEN, CDR2 SYDVKM. CDR3 sequence: CAATGQYEQYF. The CDR3 DNA is TGTGCCGCGACAGGGCAATACGAGCAGTACTTC.

V gene TRBV5-1 combines with J gene TRBJ2-6, with D uncertain. V lost 4 bases, J lost 4 bases, and 12 bases lay in between. CDR1 and CDR2 from the germline V gene are SGHRS and YFSETQ. This CDR3 comprises 15 residues. The CDR3 nucleotides read TGCGCCAGCAGCGCCTCCCTCGCGGGGGCCAACGTCCTGACTTTC. Its translation is CASSASLAGANVLTF.